The rows below give T cell receptor beta chains drawn from one sample of a study of T cell repertoires in cytomegalovirus infection. TCRdb ran MiXCR on the reads and lists one entry per CDR3 protein. The sample lists some 180,000 distinct CDR3 sequences, about a sixth occurring once. Source material: CD8+ T cells from PBMCs. Source of these receptors: a human donor in good health (CMV status not recorded). Some clones in this sample may be carry-over from other donors' samples. Each CDR3 is given without its conserved first and last residue. D genes are given only for firm matches.

v_gene	d_gene	j_gene	CDR3aa
TRBV12-3/TRBV12-4	-	TRBJ2-5	ASSLPKERVTQY
TRBV19	TRBD2	TRBJ2-5	ASSMEGLAGAYQETQY
TRBV12-3/TRBV12-4	-	TRBJ1-2	ASSLQVEPGRYGYT
TRBV28	TRBD1	TRBJ1-3	ASIPLNRGGTIY
TRBV12-3/TRBV12-4	-	TRBJ2-7	ASSIQGYYEQY
TRBV20-1	-	TRBJ2-7	SASPGPSSYEQY
TRBV20-1	-	TRBJ2-7	SARPRDRSSYEQH
TRBV20-1	TRBD1	TRBJ2-1	SARPTGQGMEEQF
TRBV2	TRBD1	TRBJ1-3	ASNGDRATSGNTIY
TRBV7-9	-	TRBJ1-1	ASSSYEVGGTEAF
TRBV29-1	-	TRBJ2-7	SVRSRTSYEQY
TRBV29-1	-	TRBJ1-2	SVPYAGDGYT
TRBV7-9	TRBD1	TRBJ2-5	ASIPTGVEETQY
TRBV12-3/TRBV12-4	-	TRBJ2-3	ASSFSGHITDTQY
TRBV11-3	-	TRBJ2-2	ASSLDGFTGELF
TRBV7-9	TRBD1	TRBJ1-1	ASSLLTGRMNTEAF
TRBV7-2	-	TRBJ2-5	ASSLQGETQY
TRBV7-2	-	TRBJ2-3	ASSLGPIEDTQY
TRBV27	-	TRBJ1-5	ASSLGRLDQPQH
TRBV5-6	-	TRBJ1-1	ASNHGPTEAF
TRBV7-9	-	TRBJ1-1	ASSLARNTEAF
TRBV7-9	TRBD1	TRBJ2-2	ATRDRVTGELF
TRBV15	-	TRBJ2-4	ATRRENRTYLSLAKNIQY
TRBV12-3/TRBV12-4	-	TRBJ2-5	ASSFGTRQETQY
TRBV6-6	-	TRBJ1-2	ASSPQRETYT
TRBV6-2/TRBV6-3	TRBD1	TRBJ2-7	ASSLPDRGYGNEQY
TRBV11-2	-	TRBJ2-7	ASRPDFTGNYEQY
TRBV12-5	-	TRBJ2-1	ASGFIGRTTAGNEQF
TRBV14	TRBD2	TRBJ2-7	ASSPLAGGPREQY
TRBV7-6	-	TRBJ2-7	ASSLGQLPSYEQY
TRBV10-2	TRBD2	TRBJ2-3	ASSGVTSAYTDTQY
TRBV5-1	-	TRBJ2-1	ASTLISGDEQF
TRBV29-1	-	TRBJ2-7	SVGQGGLEQY
TRBV23-1	-	TRBJ2-7	ASSRTSRDEDYEQY
TRBV7-8	TRBD2	TRBJ2-5	ASSLEAGALQETQY
TRBV9	TRBD2	TRBJ2-1	ASSGAGGHSSYNEQF
TRBV27	-	TRBJ2-7	ASSGPPTPYEQY
TRBV7-8	TRBD1	TRBJ2-2	ASSSRQGGLNTGELF
TRBV7-8	-	TRBJ2-7	ASSFYSRQSSYEQY
TRBV7-6	-	TRBJ2-7	ASSQDSHEQY
TRBV14	-	TRBJ1-1	ASSFHGGGSNTEAF
TRBV6-2/TRBV6-3	-	TRBJ2-1	ASEGLPQEQF
TRBV27	-	TRBJ2-5	ASSLFGEETQY
TRBV7-6	TRBD1	TRBJ1-1	ASSSNRGLAEAF
TRBV7-2	-	TRBJ2-2	ASSLDGPRTWGRELF
TRBV4-1	-	TRBJ2-7	ASSQVMGSPYEQY
TRBV7-2	TRBD1	TRBJ2-4	ASSPRDRGTKNIQY
TRBV7-2	-	TRBJ2-3	ASSLGRTELTDTQY
TRBV12-3/TRBV12-4	TRBD2	TRBJ2-1	ASTPTVASGGVYNEQF
TRBV7-2	-	TRBJ1-5	ASSPRDISNQPQH
TRBV9	-	TRBJ2-1	ASSVVSRESYNEQF
TRBV20-1	TRBD1	TRBJ1-5	SARTGLSNQPQH
TRBV2	-	TRBJ2-7	ASSGETSSYEQY
TRBV7-8	-	TRBJ2-1	ASVPGFHPTYNEQF
TRBV27	TRBD1	TRBJ1-5	ASSYGQGGSNQPQH